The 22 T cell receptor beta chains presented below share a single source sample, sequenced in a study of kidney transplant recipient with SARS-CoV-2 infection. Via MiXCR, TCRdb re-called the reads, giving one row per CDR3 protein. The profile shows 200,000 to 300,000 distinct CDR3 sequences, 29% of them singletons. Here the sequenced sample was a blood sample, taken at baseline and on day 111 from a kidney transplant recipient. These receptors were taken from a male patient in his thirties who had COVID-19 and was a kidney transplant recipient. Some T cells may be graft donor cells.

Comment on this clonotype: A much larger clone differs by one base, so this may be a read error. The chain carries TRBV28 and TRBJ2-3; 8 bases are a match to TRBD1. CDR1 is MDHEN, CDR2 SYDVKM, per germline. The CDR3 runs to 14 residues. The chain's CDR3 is CASSSGQGLRERYF. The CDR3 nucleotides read TGTGCCAGCAGTTCCGGACAGGGCCTGAGGGAGCGGTACTTC.

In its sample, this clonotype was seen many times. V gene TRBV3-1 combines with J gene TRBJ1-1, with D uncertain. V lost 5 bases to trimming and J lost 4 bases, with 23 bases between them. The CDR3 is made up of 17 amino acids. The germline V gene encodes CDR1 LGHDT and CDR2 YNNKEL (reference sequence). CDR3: CASSVCTPISIRTEAFF. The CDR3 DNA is TGTGCCAGCAGCGTATGTACTCCCATTTCAATTCGCACTGAAGCTTTCTTT.

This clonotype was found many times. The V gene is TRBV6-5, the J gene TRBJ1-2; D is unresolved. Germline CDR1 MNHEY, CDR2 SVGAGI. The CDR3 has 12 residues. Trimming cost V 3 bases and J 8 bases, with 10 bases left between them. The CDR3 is CASSYQGGGYTF. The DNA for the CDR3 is TGTGCCAGCAGTTATCAAGGAGGAGGCTACACCTTC.

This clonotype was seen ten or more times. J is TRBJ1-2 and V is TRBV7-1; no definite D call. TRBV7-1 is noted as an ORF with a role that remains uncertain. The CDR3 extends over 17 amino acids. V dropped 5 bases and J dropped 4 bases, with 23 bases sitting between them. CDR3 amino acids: CASSNTVHEGKTYGYTF. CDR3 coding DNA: TGTGCCAGCAGCAATACGGTTCACGAGGGAAAGACCTATGGCTACACCTTC.

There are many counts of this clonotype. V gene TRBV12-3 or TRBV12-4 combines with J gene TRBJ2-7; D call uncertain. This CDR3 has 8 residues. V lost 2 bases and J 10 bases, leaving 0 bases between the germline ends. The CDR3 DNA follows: TGTGCCAGCAGTTTACAGTACGTC. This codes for CASSLQYV.

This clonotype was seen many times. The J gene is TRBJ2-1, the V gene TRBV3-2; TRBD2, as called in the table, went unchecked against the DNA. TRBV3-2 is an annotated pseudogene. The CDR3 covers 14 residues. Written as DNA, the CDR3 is TGTGCCAGCAGCCTCGGAGGGAGTGGTAATGAGCAGTTCTTC. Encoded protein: CASSLGGSGNEQFF.

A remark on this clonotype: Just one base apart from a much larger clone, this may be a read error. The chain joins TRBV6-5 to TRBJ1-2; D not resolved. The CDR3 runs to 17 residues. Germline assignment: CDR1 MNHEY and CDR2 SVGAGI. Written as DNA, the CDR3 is TGTGCCGGCAGTGTATCCATGGAATGTAGAAAGACCTATGGCTACACCTTC. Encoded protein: CAGSVSMECRKTYGYTF.

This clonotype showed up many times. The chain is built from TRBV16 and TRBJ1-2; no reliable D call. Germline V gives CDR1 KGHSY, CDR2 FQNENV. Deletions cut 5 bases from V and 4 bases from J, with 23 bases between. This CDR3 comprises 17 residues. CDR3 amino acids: CASSFPLVVRKTYGYTF. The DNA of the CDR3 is TGTGCCAGCAGCTTTCCTTTGGTCGTTAGAAAGACCTATGGCTACACCTTC.

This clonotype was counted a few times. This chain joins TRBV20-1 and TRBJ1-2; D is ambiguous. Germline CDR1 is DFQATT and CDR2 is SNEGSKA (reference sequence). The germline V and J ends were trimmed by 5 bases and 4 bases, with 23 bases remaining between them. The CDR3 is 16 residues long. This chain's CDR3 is CSALEQLFRKTYGYTF. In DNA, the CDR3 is TGCAGTGCTTTAGAGCAGCTGTTTCGAAAGACCTATGGCTACACCTTC.

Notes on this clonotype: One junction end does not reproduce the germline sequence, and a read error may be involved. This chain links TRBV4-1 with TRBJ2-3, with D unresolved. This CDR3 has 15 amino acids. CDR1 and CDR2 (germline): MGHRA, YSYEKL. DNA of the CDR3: TGCGCCAACAGCCAAGTTGCGGTCTACACAGATACGCAGTATTTT. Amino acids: CANSQVAVYTDTQYF.

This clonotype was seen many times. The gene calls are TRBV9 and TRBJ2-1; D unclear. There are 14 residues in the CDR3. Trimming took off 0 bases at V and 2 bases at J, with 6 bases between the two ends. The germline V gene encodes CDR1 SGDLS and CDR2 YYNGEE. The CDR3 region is CASSVDTAYNEQFF. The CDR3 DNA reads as TGTGCCAGCAGCGTAGACACGGCCTACAATGAGCAGTTCTTC. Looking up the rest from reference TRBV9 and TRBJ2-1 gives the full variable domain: DSGVTQTPKHLITATGQRVTLRCSPRSGDLSVYWYQQSLDQGLQFLIQYYNGEERAKGNILERFSAQQFPDLHSELNLSSLELGDSALYFCASSVDTAYNEQFFGPGTRLTVL.

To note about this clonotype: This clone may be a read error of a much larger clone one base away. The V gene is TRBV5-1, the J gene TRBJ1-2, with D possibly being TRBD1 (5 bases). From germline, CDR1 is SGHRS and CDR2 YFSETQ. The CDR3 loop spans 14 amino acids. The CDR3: CANSFGAINYGYTF. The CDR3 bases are TGCGCCAACAGCTTTGGGGCGATTAACTATGGCTACACCTTC.

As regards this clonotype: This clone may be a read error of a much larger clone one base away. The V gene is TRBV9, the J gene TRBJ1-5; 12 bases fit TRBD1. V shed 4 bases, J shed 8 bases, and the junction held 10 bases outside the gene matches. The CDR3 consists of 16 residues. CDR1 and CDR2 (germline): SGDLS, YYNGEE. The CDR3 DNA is TGTGCCAGCAGCTCCGGGGACAGGGGGCGTTGGGAGCCCCAGCATTTT. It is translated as CASSSGDRGRWEPQHF.

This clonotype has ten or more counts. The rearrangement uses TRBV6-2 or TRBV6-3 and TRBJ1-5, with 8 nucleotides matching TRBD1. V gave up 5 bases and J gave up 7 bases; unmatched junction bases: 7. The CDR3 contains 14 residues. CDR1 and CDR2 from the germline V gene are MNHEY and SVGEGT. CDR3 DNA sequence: TGTGCCAGCAGTAATCAGGGGGCGAGGCAGCCCCAGCATTTT. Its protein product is CASSNQGARQPQHF.

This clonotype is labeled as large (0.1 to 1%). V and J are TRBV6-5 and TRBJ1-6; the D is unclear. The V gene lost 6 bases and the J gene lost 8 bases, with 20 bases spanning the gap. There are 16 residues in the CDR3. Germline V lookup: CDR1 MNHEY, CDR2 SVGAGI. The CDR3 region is CASSKTIRAGDSPLHF. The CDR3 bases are TGTGCCAGCAGCAAGACCATAAGGGCAGGTGATTCACCCCTCCACTTT.

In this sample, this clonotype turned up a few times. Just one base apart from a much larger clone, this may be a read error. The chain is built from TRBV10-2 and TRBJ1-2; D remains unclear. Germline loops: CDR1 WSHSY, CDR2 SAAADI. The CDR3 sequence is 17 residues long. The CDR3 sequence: CAGSRSYTSRKTYGYTF. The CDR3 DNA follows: TGCGCCGGCAGTCGATCCTACACTTCTAGAAAGACCTATGGCTACACCTTC.

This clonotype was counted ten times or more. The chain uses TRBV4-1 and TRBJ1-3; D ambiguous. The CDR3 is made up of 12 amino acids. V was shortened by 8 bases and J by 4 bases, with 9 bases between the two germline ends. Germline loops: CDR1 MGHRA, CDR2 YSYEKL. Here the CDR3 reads CASLSTGNTIYF. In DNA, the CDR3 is TGCGCCAGCTTATCTACAGGAAACACCATATATTTT.

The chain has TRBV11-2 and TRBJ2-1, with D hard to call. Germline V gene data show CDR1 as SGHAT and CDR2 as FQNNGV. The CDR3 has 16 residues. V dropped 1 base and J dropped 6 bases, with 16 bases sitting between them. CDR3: CASSLVCGAEPNEQFF. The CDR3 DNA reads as TGTGCCAGCAGCTTAGTATGCGGTGCGGAGCCCAATGAGCAGTTCTTC. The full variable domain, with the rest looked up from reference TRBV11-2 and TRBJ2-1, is EAGVAQSPRYKIIEKRQSVAFWCNPISGHATLYWYQQILGQGPKLLIQFQNNGVVDDSQLPKDRFSAERLKGVDSTLKIQPAKLEDSAVYLCASSLVCGAEPNEQFFGPGTRLTVL.

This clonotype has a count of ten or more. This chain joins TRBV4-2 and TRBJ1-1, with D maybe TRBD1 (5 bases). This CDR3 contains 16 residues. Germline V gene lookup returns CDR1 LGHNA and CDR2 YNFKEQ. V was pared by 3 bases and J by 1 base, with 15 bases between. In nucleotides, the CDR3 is TGTGCCAGCAGCCACATGTGGGGCAGTGAGAACACTGAAGCTTTCTTT. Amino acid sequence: CASSHMWGSENTEAFF.

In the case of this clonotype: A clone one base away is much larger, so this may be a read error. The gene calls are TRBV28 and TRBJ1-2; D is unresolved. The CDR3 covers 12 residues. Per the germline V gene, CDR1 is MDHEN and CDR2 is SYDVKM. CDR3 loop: CASSLRDYDYTF. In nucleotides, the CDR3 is TGTGCCAGCAGTTTAAGAGATTATGACTACACCTTC.

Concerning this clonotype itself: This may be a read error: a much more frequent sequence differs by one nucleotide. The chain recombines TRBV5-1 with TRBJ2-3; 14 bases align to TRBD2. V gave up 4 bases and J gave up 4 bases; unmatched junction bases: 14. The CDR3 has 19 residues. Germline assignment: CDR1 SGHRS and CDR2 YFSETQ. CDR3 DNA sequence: TGCGCCAGCAGCCCATGGACTAGCGGGAGGCACCGATTTGCAGATACGCAGTATTTT. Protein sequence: CASSPWTSGRHRFADTQYF.

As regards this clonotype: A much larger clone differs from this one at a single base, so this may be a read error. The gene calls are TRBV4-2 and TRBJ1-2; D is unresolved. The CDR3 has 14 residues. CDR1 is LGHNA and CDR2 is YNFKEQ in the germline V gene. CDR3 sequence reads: CASGQTGKEYGYTF. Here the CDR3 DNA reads TGTGCCAGCGGCCAAACGGGTAAGGAGTATGGCTACACCTTC.